Below, 21 T cell receptor beta chains from the same sample are listed, as sequenced in a study of regulatory T cells in long-lasting Graves disease. CDR3 regions were amplified by Arm-PCR using iRepertoire HTBI primers to build TCR beta libraries. TCRdb fed the multiplex PCR reads into MiXCR, producing one record per CDR3 protein. The sample carries over 350,000 distinct CDR3 sequences, 14% recorded once. Time point indicated: newly diagnosed GD, antithyroid drugs for less than 3 months. The TCR library was made from RNA that had been extracted from PBMCs in TRIzol. These same data were also listed under a study on T cells in Graves' hyperthyroidism and ophthalmopathy.

The source was peripheral blood mononuclear cells (PBMCs), collected at new diagnosis, from a patient treated with antithyroid drugs. These receptors came from a woman in her fifties or sixties with Graves disease.

Points on this clonotype: A read error is possible here, since a much larger clone lies one base away. The rearrangement joins TRBV12-3 or TRBV12-4 to TRBJ1-1; D ambiguous. CDR3 length: 14 amino acids. The CDR3 reads CASTSPNMNTGAFF. CDR3 DNA sequence: TGTGCCAGCACCTCCCCTAATATGAACACTGGAGCTTTCTTT.

In this sample, this clonotype turned up many times. The chain joins TRBV7-3 to TRBJ2-2; TRBD2 might be the D (6 bases). The length of the CDR3 is 15 residues. Trimming cost V 6 bases and J 6 bases, with 17 bases left between them. Germline CDR1 and CDR2: SGHTA and FQGTGA. CDR3 nucleotides: TGTGCCAGCAGGATCGGGAGCCGGTCTTCCGGGGAGCTGTTTTTT. Its protein product is CASRIGSRSSGELFF.

This sequence joins TRBV18 and TRBJ2-1; D perhaps matches TRBD2 (6 bases). The length of the CDR3 is 16 residues. CDR1 KGHSH and CDR2 LQKENI come from the germline V gene. The V gene lost 0 bases and the J gene lost 6 bases, with 15 bases spanning the gap. Here the CDR3 reads CASSPPSGAAGNEQFF. DNA for the CDR3: TGTGCCAGCTCACCACCGTCGGGAGCGGCGGGCAATGAGCAGTTCTTC.

This clonotype was observed at least ten times. The V call is TRBV7-6, the J call TRBJ2-1; D call uncertain. CDR1 SGHVS and CDR2 FNYEAQ come from the germline V gene. The CDR3 runs 13 residues. Trimming cost V 3 bases and J 5 bases, with 8 bases left between them. In DNA form, the CDR3 reads TGTGCCAGCAGCTTTGGCACAAACAATGAGCAGTTCTTC. It encodes CASSFGTNNEQFF.

This clonotype was recorded at least ten times. The chain joins TRBV2 to TRBJ1-3, with unresolved D. Germline CDR1 is SNHLY and CDR2 is FYNNEI. The CDR3 runs 15 residues. V dropped 6 bases and J dropped 0 bases, with 12 bases sitting between them. For the CDR3, the DNA is TGTGCCAGCAGCGCCAGACGGGTCTCTGGAAACACCATATATTTT. It translates to CASSARRVSGNTIYF.

This clonotype was found many times. The chain couples TRBV5-1 to TRBJ2-1, with 14 bases aligning to TRBD2. CDR3 length: 18 amino acids. V gave up 3 bases and J gave up 1 base; unmatched junction bases: 6. Germline V CDR1 and CDR2: SGHRS, YFSETQ. The CDR3 DNA reads TGCGCCAGCAGCTCATGGACTAGCGGGAGGCAATCCTACAATGAGCAGTTCTTC. This codes for CASSSWTSGRQSYNEQFF.

CDR3 nucleotide sequence: TGTGCCATCAGTACCTCCGGGACCGGCCCTGAAAAACTGTTTTTT. Residues: CAISTSGTGPEKLFF. The chain combines TRBV10-3 with TRBJ1-4; a weak D match, TRBD1 (5 bases). Germline V gives CDR1 ENHRY, CDR2 SYGVKD. This CDR3 is built from 15 residues. Trimming took off 5 bases at V and 7 bases at J, with 17 bases between the two ends.

J is TRBJ2-7 and V is TRBV20-1, with D perhaps assigned TRBD1 or TRBD2 (7 bases each). Per germline, CDR1 DFQATT and CDR2 SNEGSKA (reference sequence). This CDR3 spans 17 amino acids. Trimming shortened V by 0 bases and J by 4 bases, and 22 bases separated the two germline ends. CDR3 DNA sequence: TGCAGTGCTAGAGACCCGAACGGGGGAGGGGGCTCTTACGAGCAGTACTTC. This gives the protein CSARDPNGGGGSYEQYF.

This clonotype was found many times. The chain combines TRBV12-3 or TRBV12-4 with TRBJ1-2; 7 nucleotides agree with TRBD1. The CDR3 is made up of 14 amino acids. The trim removed 3 bases at V and 3 bases at J, leaving 4 bases unmatched. The CDR3 nucleotides are TGTGCCAGCAGTTTTCAGGGGGGGTACTATGGCTACACCTTC. Its translation is CASSFQGGYYGYTF.

J is TRBJ1-5 and V is TRBV5-6; 8 nucleotides align to TRBD1. The CDR3 runs to 14 residues. Germline V gene lookup returns CDR1 SGHDT and CDR2 YYEEEE. Germline trimming cut 3 bases from V and 6 bases from J; bases unmatched to any gene: 5. This CDR3 reads CASSWSGGSQPQHF. For the CDR3, the DNA is TGTGCCAGCAGCTGGTCAGGGGGCAGTCAGCCCCAGCATTTT.

This clonotype was picked up many times. This chain links TRBV14 with TRBJ2-3; D is unresolved. Germline V gene sequence: CDR1 SGHDN, CDR2 FVKESK. The CDR3 has 13 residues. With 3 bases removed from V and 6 bases from J, the gap between germline ends came to 10 bases. CDR3 residues: CASSHWRSDTQYF. The CDR3 coding sequence is TGTGCCAGCAGCCATTGGCGGTCGGATACGCAGTATTTT.

This clonotype was counted ten times or more. Written as DNA, the CDR3 is TGTGCCAGCAGTCAAGACACCGGTCAGACCCAGTACTTC. The encoded protein is CASSQDTGQTQYF. J is TRBJ2-5 and V is TRBV6-1; no clear D gene. The germline V and J ends were trimmed by 5 bases and 6 bases, with 13 bases remaining between them. The CDR3 spans 13 residues. Germline CDR1 MNHNS, CDR2 SASEGT.

The chain combines TRBV19 with TRBJ1-1; D gene uncertain. The CDR3 spans 13 residues. Germline V gene sequence: CDR1 LNHDA, CDR2 SQIVND (reference sequence). Between the trimmed V and J ends, which lost 7 bases and 0 bases, there was a span of 9 bases. CDR3 residues: CASKPGLNTEAFF. The CDR3 DNA follows: TGTGCCAGTAAGCCGGGATTGAACACTGAAGCTTTCTTT. Full variable domain (rest looked up from reference TRBV19 and TRBJ1-1): DGGITQSPKYLFRKEGQNVTLSCEQNLNHDAMYWYRQDPGQGLRLIYYSQIVNDFQKGDIAEGYSVSREKKESFPLTVTSAQKNPTAFYLCASKPGLNTEAFFGQGTRLTVV.

The sample holds many counts of this clonotype. This chain uses TRBV2 with TRBJ2-3; D not certain. V dropped 5 bases and J dropped 6 bases, with 9 bases sitting between them. Germline CDR1 reads SNHLY; CDR2 reads FYNNEI. The CDR3 totals 12 residues. CDR3 in DNA: TGTGCCAGCAGTAACCCCCCGGATACGCAGTATTTT. Translation gives CASSNPPDTQYF.

This clonotype was observed a few times. The rearrangement links TRBV9 to TRBJ2-5; 11 nucleotides line up with TRBD1. V was pared by 0 bases and J by 4 bases, with 5 bases of the junction left unmatched. Per the germline V gene, CDR1 is SGDLS and CDR2 is YYNGEE. The CDR3 has 16 amino acids. The CDR3: CASSVGDRGFSETQYF. CDR3 nucleotide sequence: TGTGCCAGCAGCGTAGGGGACAGGGGGTTTTCAGAGACCCAGTACTTC.

This clonotype has just a few counts. The rearrangement links TRBV20-1 to TRBJ2-7; 8 bases line up with TRBD2. Germline values: CDR1 DFQATT, CDR2 SNEGSKA (reference sequence). Trimming removed 4 bases from V and 4 bases from J; junction bases left unmatched: 6. The CDR3 consists of 13 residues. CDR3 in DNA: TGCAGTGCTAATAGCGGGAAAGGGTACGAGCAGTACTTC. Translating gives CSANSGKGYEQYF.

The sample holds many counts of this clonotype. The chain couples TRBV9 to TRBJ1-1; the D is unclear. The ends were cut back, 6 bases at V and 3 bases at J, with 9 bases in the middle. The length of the CDR3 is 12 residues. CDR1 and CDR2 (germline): SGDLS, YYNGEE. CDR3: CASKPQDTEAFF. CDR3 nucleotides: TGTGCCAGCAAGCCCCAGGACACTGAAGCTTTCTTT.

This clonotype was counted ten times or more. The chain joins TRBV15 to TRBJ2-3, with D possibly matching TRBD1 (6 bases). The CDR3 runs to 18 residues. The V gene's germline CDR1 is LNHNV and CDR2 YYDKDF (reference sequence). V was shortened by 8 bases and J by 6 bases, with 30 bases between the two germline ends. The CDR3, as DNA: TGTGCCACCCGTGGGGACAACGGGATCTGTTCCCGCGGGGATACGCAGTATTTT. As protein: CATRGDNGICSRGDTQYF.

This clonotype was seen at least ten times. The chain combines TRBV28 with TRBJ2-3; 10 bases map to TRBD1. With 6 bases clipped from V and 6 bases from J, the junction kept 6 bases outside the gene matches. Germline values: CDR1 MDHEN, CDR2 SYDVKM. CDR3 length equals 14 residues. The CDR3 DNA sequence: TGTGCCAGCAGACGACAGGGGGCCTGGGATACGCAGTATTTT. This encodes CASRRQGAWDTQYF.

This clonotype was observed a few times. V and J are TRBV7-9 and TRBJ1-5; D gene uncertain. Trimming left V 1 base short and J 7 bases short, with 14 bases between. This CDR3 has 15 residues. Germline CDR1 is SEHNR and CDR2 is FQNEAQ (reference sequence). CDR3 sequence (DNA): TGTGCCAGCAGCTTAGTCGAGGAGGGAGGCCAGCCCCAGCATTTT. As protein: CASSLVEEGGQPQHF.

As to this clonotype: A read error is possible here, since a much larger clone lies one base away. This chain uses TRBV4-1 with TRBJ2-5, with TRBD1 as a possible D gene (6 bases). Germline CDR1 and CDR2: MGHRA and YSYEKL. The CDR3 is 17 amino acids. The V end lost 4 bases, the J end lost 7 bases, and 25 bases lay between the germline ends. DNA for the CDR3: TGCGCCAGCAGCCGACAAACCAGACAGGACGTTCGCGCGACCCAGTACTTC. Amino acid sequence: CASSRQTRQDVRATQYF.